What follows are 10 T cell receptor beta chains derived from one specimen sequenced in a study of T-cell memory formation after mild COVID-19. MiXCR, run by TCRdb on the 5' RACE reads, gives a single entry per CDR3 protein. The sample has approximately 350,000 distinct CDR3 sequences; about an eighth are singletons. The specimen was PBMCs or a T cell subset sorted from them (not recorded which). The receptors come from a man aged 18 to 29 who had mild COVID-19 (a few samples of this study predate the infection). Cell type and time point are not known.

This clonotype was detected ten times or more. The V call is TRBV7-2, the J call TRBJ2-7, with 7 bases that match TRBD1. Germline V lookup: CDR1 SGHTA, CDR2 FQGNSA. The length of the CDR3 is 13 residues. Trimming took 7 bases from V and 2 from J; bases not matched to a gene: 5. CDR3 protein: CASNRGQTYEQYF. In nucleotides, the CDR3 is TGTGCCAGCAACCGGGGACAGACCTACGAGCAGTACTTC.

The chain recombines TRBV6-1 with TRBJ1-4, with D perhaps TRBD1 (5 bases). Germline lookup yields CDR1 MNHNS and CDR2 SASEGT. This CDR3 has 14 amino acids. V was clipped by 6 bases and J by 4 bases, with 12 bases between them. CDR3 bases: TGTGCCAGCAGCCTGACAGTCTATAATGAAAAACTGTTTTTT. It specifies CASSLTVYNEKLFF.

The rearrangement joins TRBV9 to TRBJ2-5; D possibly corresponds to TRBD2 (6 bases). In germline, CDR1 is SGDLS, CDR2 YYNGEE. CDR3 length equals 15 residues. V was clipped by 0 bases and J by 4 bases, with 13 bases between them. In DNA, the CDR3 is TGTGCCAGCAGCGTAGCTGGAGGGAAAGCAGAGACCCAGTACTTC. Amino acid sequence: CASSVAGGKAETQYF.

This clonotype was seen a few times. The chain uses TRBV20-1 and TRBJ2-1; no definite D call. Germline V gene lookup returns CDR1 DFQATT and CDR2 SNEGSKA (reference sequence). This CDR3 comprises 13 residues. The ends were cut back, 5 bases at V and 5 bases at J, with 13 bases in the middle. CDR3 residues: CSAAPTVDNEQFF. CDR3 nucleotide sequence: TGCAGTGCTGCCCCAACTGTAGACAATGAGCAGTTCTTC.

This clonotype was counted between two and nine times. The V gene is TRBV7-6, the J gene TRBJ2-7, with TRBD1 matching over 12 bases. The CDR3 spans 19 residues. Germline-derived CDR1 and CDR2 are SGHVS and FNYEAQ. Trimming took 1 base from V and 2 from J; bases not matched to a gene: 12. The CDR3 is CASSLGSGTGGADPYEQYF. The CDR3 DNA reads TGTGCCAGCAGCTTAGGCTCCGGGACAGGGGGCGCTGATCCCTACGAGCAGTACTTC.

This clonotype was counted between two and nine times. This rearrangement joins TRBV12-3 or TRBV12-4 to TRBJ2-7, with 9 bases identical to TRBD1. The CDR3 runs 14 residues. Trimming took 5 bases from V and 4 from J; bases not matched to a gene: 6. CDR3 sequence: CASSPQGALYEQYF. The CDR3 DNA reads as TGTGCCAGCAGTCCACAGGGGGCGCTTTACGAGCAGTACTTC.

This clonotype was detected many times. An end of the junction differs from the germline gene, which may be a read error. The chain carries TRBV9 and TRBJ2-1; the D gene is possibly TRBD2 (5 bases). The CDR3 extends over 15 amino acids. Germline V gene sequence: CDR1 SGDLS, CDR2 YYNGEE. The CDR3 DNA follows: TGTGCCAGCAGCGTTAGGGCTAGCTCCCACAATGAGCAGTTCTTC. Amino acids: CASSVRASSHNEQFF.

This chain connects TRBV7-3 to TRBJ2-1, with 8 bases aligning to TRBD1. Germline CDR1 is SGHTA and CDR2 is FQGTGA. J lost 9 bases, V lost 2 bases, and 6 bases had no gene match. This CDR3 contains 14 residues. The CDR3 region is CASSLDRGQGEQFF. The CDR3 DNA is TGTGCCAGCAGCTTAGACAGGGGACAAGGTGAGCAGTTCTTC. Full variable domain (outside the CDR3, taken from reference TRBV7-3 and TRBJ2-1): GAGVSQTPSNKVTEKGKYVELRCDPISGHTALYWYRQSLGQGPEFLIYFQGTGAADDSGLPNDRFFAVRPEGSVSTLKIQRTERGDSAVYLCASSLDRGQGEQFFGPGTRLTVL.

CDR3 bases: TGTGCCAGCAGCCTCCGGGACAGGGGGCAGGAGACCCAGTACTTC. Its translation: CASSLRDRGQETQYF. V usage is TRBV6-2 or TRBV6-3 and J usage is TRBJ2-5, with TRBD1 identical over 12 bases. Looked up from germline, CDR1 is MNHEY and CDR2 is SVGEGT. This CDR3 region has 15 residues. V dropped 6 bases and J dropped 5; count of bases not matched to a gene: 7.

There are many counts of this clonotype. The chain is built from TRBV10-3 and TRBJ2-6; D uncertain. The germline V gene encodes CDR1 ENHRY and CDR2 SYGVKD. The CDR3 has 16 amino acids. The V end lost 3 bases, the J end lost 0 bases, and 9 bases lay between the germline ends. The CDR3 DNA reads as TGTGCCATCAGTGACTCGGGCACCTCTGGGGCCAACGTCCTGACTTTC. Residues: CAISDSGTSGANVLTF.